Included here is one T cell receptor beta chain sequence, with context. Clones were read by immunoSEQ multiplex PCR, and TCRdb kept only the in-frame ones, dropping some. The repertoire holds fewer than 85,000 clones, about 95% seen once, with 0.2% to 0.3% in the top ten. These data come from a study of technical replicates of blood from several donors. With 7 bases clipped from V and 2 bases from J, the junction kept 5 bases outside the gene matches. This CDR3 region has 13 residues. The germline CDR1 and CDR2 sequences are MDHEN and SYDVKM. This chain connects TRBV28 to TRBJ2-7; 7 bases agree with TRBD1. The source is a human donor in good health. Specimen: T cells isolated from PBMCs. For the CDR3, the DNA is TGTGCCAGCACTTCGGGACAGCCCTACGAGCAGTACTTC. This gives the protein CASTSGQPYEQYF.